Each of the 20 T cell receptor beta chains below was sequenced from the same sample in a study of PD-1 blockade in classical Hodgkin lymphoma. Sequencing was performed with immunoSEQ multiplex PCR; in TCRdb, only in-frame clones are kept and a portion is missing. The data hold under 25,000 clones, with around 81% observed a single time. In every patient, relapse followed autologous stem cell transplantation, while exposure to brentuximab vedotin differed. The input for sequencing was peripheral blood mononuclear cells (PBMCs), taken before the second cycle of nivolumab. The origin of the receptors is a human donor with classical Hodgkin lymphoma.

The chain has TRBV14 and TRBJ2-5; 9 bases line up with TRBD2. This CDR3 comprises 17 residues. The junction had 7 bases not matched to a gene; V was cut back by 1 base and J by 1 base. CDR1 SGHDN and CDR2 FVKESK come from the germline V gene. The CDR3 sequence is CASSQVALAGIQETQYF. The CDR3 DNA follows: TGTGCCAGCAGCCAAGTAGCTCTAGCGGGGATCCAAGAGACCCAGTACTTC.

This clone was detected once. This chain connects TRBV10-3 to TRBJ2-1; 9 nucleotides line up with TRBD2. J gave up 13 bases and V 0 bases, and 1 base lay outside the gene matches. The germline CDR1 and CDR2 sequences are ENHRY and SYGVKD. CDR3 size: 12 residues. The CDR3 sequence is CAISESGTSQFF. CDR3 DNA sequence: TGTGCCATCAGTGAGTCGGGGACTAGCCAGTTCTTC.

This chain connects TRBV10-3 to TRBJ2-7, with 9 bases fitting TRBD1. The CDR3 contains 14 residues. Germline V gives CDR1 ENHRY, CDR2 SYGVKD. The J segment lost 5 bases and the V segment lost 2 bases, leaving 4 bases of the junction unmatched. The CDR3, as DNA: TGTGCCATCAGTGAGCACAGGGGGCTAGACGAGCAGTACTTC. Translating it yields CAISEHRGLDEQYF.

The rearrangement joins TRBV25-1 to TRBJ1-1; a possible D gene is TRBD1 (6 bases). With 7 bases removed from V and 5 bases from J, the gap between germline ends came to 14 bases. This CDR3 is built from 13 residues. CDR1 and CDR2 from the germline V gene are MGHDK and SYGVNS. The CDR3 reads CASKEGGRTEAFF. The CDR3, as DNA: TGTGCCAGCAAAGAAGGGGGGCGGACTGAAGCTTTCTTT.

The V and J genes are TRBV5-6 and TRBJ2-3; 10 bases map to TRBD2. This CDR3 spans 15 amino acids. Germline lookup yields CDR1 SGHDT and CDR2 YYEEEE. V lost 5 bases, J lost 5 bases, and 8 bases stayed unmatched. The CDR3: CASRRPGLAIDTQYF. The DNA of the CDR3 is TGTGCCAGCAGGCGGCCGGGACTAGCGATAGATACGCAGTATTTT.

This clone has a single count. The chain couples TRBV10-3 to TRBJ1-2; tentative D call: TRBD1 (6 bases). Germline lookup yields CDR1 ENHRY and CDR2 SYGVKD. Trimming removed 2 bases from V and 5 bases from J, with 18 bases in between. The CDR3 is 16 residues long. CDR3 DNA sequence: TGTGCCATCAGTGAGGAACAGGGACTTCTTTGGTATGGCTACACCTTC. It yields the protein CAISEEQGLLWYGYTF.

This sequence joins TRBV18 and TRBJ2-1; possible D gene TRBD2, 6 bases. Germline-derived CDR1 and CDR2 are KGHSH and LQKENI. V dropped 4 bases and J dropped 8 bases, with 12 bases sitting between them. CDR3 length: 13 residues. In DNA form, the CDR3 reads TGTGCCAGCTCACGCCAGGGAGGTGATGAGCAGTTCTTC. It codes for CASSRQGGDEQFF.

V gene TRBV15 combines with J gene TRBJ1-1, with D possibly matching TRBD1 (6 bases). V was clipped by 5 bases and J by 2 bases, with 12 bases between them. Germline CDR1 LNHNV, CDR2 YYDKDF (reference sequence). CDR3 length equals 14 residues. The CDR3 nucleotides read TGTGCCACCAGCCGAGGTGGGGGCAACACTGAAGCTTTCTTT. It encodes CATSRGGGNTEAFF.

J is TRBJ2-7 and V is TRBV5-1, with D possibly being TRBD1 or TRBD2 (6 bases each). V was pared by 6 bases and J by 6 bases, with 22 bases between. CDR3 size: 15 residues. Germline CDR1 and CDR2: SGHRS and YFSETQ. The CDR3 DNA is TGCGCCAGCACCCCGGAGGGGGGCGCCCGTGGCGAGCAGTACTTC. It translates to CASTPEGGARGEQYF.

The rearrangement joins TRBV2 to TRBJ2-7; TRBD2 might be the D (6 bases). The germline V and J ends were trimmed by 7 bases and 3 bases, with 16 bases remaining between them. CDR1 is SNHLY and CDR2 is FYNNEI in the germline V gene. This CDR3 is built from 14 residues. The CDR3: CASNPRESHYEQYF. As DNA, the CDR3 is TGTGCCAGCAACCCACGGGAGAGCCACTACGAGCAGTACTTC. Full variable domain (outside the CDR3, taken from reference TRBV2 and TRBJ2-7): EPEVTQTPSHQVTQMGQEVILRCVPISNHLYFYWYRQILGQKVEFLVSFYNNEISEKSEIFDDQFSVERPDGSNFTLKIRSTKLEDSAMYFCASNPRESHYEQYFGPGTRLTVT.

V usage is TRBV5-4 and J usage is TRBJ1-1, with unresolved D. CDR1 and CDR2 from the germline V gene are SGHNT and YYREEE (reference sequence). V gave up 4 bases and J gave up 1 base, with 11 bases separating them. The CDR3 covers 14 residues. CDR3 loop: CASSPTAGNTEAFF. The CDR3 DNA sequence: TGTGCCAGCAGCCCTACGGCCGGGAACACTGAAGCTTTCTTT. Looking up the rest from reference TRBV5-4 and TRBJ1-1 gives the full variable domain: ETGVTQSPTHLIKTRGQQVTLRCSSQSGHNTVSWYQQALGQGPQFIFQYYREEENGRGNFPPRFSGLQFPNYSSELNVNALELDDSALYLCASSPTAGNTEAFFGQGTRLTVV.

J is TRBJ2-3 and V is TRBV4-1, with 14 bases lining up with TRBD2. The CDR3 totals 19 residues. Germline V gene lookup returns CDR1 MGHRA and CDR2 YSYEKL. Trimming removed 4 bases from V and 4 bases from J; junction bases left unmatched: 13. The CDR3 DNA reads TGCGCCAGCAGCCCGCAGGGGACTAGCGGGAGTAGTGACCCAGATACGCAGTATTTT. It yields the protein CASSPQGTSGSSDPDTQYF.

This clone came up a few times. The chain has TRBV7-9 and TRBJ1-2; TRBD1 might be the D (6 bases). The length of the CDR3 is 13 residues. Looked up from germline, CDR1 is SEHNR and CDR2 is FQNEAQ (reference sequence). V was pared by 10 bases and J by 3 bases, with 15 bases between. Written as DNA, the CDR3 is TGTGCCACCTACGGGGGACATGACTATGGCTACACCTTC. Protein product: CATYGGHDYGYTF.

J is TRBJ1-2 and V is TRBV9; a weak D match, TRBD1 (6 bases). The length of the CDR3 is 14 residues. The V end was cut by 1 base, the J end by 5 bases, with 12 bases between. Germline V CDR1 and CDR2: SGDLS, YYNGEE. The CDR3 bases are TGTGCCAGCAGCGTATCGTCAGGGGATTATGGCTACACCTTC. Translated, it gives CASSVSSGDYGYTF. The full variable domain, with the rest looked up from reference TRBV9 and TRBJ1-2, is DSGVTQTPKHLITATGQRVTLRCSPRSGDLSVYWYQQSLDQGLQFLIQYYNGEERAKGNILERFSAQQFPDLHSELNLSSLELGDSALYFCASSVSSGDYGYTFGSGTRLTVV.

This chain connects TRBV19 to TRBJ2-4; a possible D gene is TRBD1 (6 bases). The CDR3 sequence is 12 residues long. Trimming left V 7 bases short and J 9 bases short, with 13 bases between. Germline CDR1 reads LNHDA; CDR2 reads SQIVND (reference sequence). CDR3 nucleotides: TGTGCCAGTACTCACAGGGTACCCATTCAGTACTTC. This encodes CASTHRVPIQYF.

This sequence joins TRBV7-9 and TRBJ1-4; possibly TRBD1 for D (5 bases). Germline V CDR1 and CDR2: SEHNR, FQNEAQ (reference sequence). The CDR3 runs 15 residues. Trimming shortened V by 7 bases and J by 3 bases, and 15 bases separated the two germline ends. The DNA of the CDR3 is TGTGCCAGCACCCCAGTCGGGGGTTCTAATGAAAAACTGTTTTTT. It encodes CASTPVGGSNEKLFF.

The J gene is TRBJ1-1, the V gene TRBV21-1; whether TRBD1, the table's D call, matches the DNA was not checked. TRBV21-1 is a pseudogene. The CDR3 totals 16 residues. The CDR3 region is CASSYYVDTIRTEAFF. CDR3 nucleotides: TGTGCCAGCAGTTATTATGTAGACACAATTCGCACTGAAGCTTTCTTT.

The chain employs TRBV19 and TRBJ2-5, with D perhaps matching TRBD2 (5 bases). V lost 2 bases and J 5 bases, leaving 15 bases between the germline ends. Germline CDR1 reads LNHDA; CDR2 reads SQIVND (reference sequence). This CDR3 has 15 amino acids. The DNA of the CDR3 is TGTGCCAGTAGTATACGTGAGGGTATCTTGGAGACCCAGTACTTC. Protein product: CASSIREGILETQYF.

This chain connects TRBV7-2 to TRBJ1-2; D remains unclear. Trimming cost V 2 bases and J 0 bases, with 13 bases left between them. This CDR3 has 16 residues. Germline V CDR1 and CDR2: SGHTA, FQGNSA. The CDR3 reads CASSLRLVTTNYGYTF. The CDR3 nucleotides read TGTGCCAGCAGCTTACGGCTGGTAACCACTAACTATGGCTACACCTTC.

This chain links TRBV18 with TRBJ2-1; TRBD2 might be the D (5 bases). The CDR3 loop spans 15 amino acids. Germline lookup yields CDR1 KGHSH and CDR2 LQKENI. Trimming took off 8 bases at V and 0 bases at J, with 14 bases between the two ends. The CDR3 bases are TGTGCCAGCCGCCGCGGGCCGAGCTCCTACAATGAGCAGTTCTTC. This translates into CASRRGPSSYNEQFF.